This T cell receptor beta chain was sequenced during a study of T cell changes during pregnancy in multiple sclerosis. Sequencing was performed with immunoSEQ multiplex PCR; in TCRdb, only in-frame clones are kept and a portion is missing. The table records 40,000 to 50,000 clones, 92% of them present only once. Trimming removed 4 bases from V and 3 bases from J, with 16 bases in between. The CDR3 runs 15 residues. The V gene's germline CDR1 is LNHDA and CDR2 SQIVND (reference sequence). This sequence was found in a female donor with multiple sclerosis, enrolled in a pregnancy study. The V call is TRBV19, the J call TRBJ2-7; TRBD1 might be the D (5 bases). The input for sequencing was CD4+ T cells from peripheral blood mononuclear cells, taken in the third trimester of pregnancy. The CDR3: CASSTGGSGRYEQYF. In DNA, the CDR3 is TGTGCCAGTAGTACTGGCGGCTCAGGGCGCTACGAGCAGTACTTC.